This T cell receptor (beta chain) was identified during a study of T cell repertoires in cytomegalovirus infection. The overall study: Signatures in public TCR beta sequences pointed to both CMV infection and matching HLA type. Study conclusions and caveats: The cumulative frequency of public TCR beta families identified carriers of CMV plus the relevant HLA. The ex vivo response showed dominance by HLA-C-restricted CMV-specific TCR beta clonotypes.

One entry per CDR3 protein, called by TCRdb with MiXCR from the reads. Of around 450,000 distinct CDR3 sequences listed, 11% are singletons. This clonotype appeared many times. Its antigen is currently unknown. CDR1 is LNHDA, CDR2 SQIVND, per germline (reference sequence). The CDR3 runs 16 residues. V lost 3 bases and J lost 2, with 16 bases in between. The receptor's source is a human donor in good health (CMV status not recorded). Some clones in this sample may be carry-over from other donors' samples. This chain connects TRBV19 to TRBJ2-5; the D gene is possibly TRBD2 (7 bases). Input material: PBMCs. The CDR3: CASSMGGGLIQETQYF. Here the CDR3 DNA reads TGTGCCAGTAGTATGGGGGGGGGGCTCATTCAAGAGACCCAGTACTTC.